Reported below is one T cell receptor (beta chain). Its antigen is unknown. Trimming removed 6 bases from V and 5 bases from J, with 17 bases in between. CDR1 MNHNY and CDR2 SVGAGI come from the germline V gene (reference sequence). This CDR3 contains 14 residues. The data belong to a study of PD-1 blockade in classical Hodgkin lymphoma. Overall study results and limits: Factors driving the repertoire differences, possibly disease activity or prior therapy, remain undefined. Lower baseline TCR diversity was reported for newly diagnosed patients than for healthy donors.

Sequencing used immunoSEQ multiplex PCR; TCRdb keeps in-frame clones, though not all of them. The sample has 10,000 or so clones; about nine tenths are singletons. Time point here: newly diagnosed, previously untreated cHL patient sample. Magnetic negative selection isolated CD8+ T cells from thawed PBMCs. Newly diagnosed, untreated classical Hodgkin lymphoma PBMCs served as comparison. The source material was CD8+ T cells from blood. The clonotype originates from a human donor with classical Hodgkin lymphoma. The J gene is TRBJ2-7, the V gene TRBV6-6; TRBD1 might be the D (5 bases). This CDR3 is CASSLLGHFDEQYF. For the CDR3, the DNA is TGTGCCAGCAGCTTATTAGGACATTTCGACGAGCAGTACTTC.